The 32 T cell receptor beta chains below were found in one sample sequenced in a study of cytomegalovirus exposure and HLA in healthy donors. The PCR employed 60 Vbeta primers together with 13 Jbeta primers. Generated by immunoSEQ multiplex PCR, the TCRdb table keeps only in-frame clones and is missing some. The sample contains fewer than 250,000 clones, 70% to 80% of which appear only once. The sequencing input was PBMCs. The receptors originated from a male donor in good health and CMV-seropositive.

CDR3 sequence reads: CASSPLVGTARDEQFF. CDR3 bases: TGTGCCAGCAGTCCTCTGGTGGGGACAGCCAGGGATGAGCAGTTCTTC. The chain carries TRBV28 and TRBJ2-1; 7 bases align to TRBD1. This CDR3 is built from 16 residues. Germline CDR1 and CDR2: MDHEN and SYDVKM. V shed 5 bases, J shed 8 bases, and the junction held 15 bases outside the gene matches.

The J gene is TRBJ2-5, the V gene TRBV19, with TRBD1 matching 9 bases. The CDR3 loop spans 15 amino acids. Germline lookup yields CDR1 LNHDA and CDR2 SQIVND (reference sequence). After removal of 3 bases from V and 7 bases from J, the junction contained 9 bases not matched to a gene. The CDR3 DNA is TGTGCCAGTAGTATGGAGACAGGGGGAGTGGGGACCCAGTACTTC. It is translated as CASSMETGGVGTQYF.

The chain is built from TRBV4-3 and TRBJ2-1; possibly TRBD1 for D (6 bases). CDR1 LGHNA and CDR2 YSLEER come from the germline V gene. The ends were cut back, 5 bases at V and 9 bases at J, with 14 bases in the middle. The CDR3 is made up of 13 amino acids. The CDR3 loop reads CASSGSTGCEQFF. DNA for the CDR3: TGCGCCAGCAGCGGGAGTACAGGGTGTGAGCAGTTCTTC.

The chain links TRBV5-4 to TRBJ2-5, with D tentatively TRBD2 (5 bases). The CDR3 covers 13 residues. V was shortened by 1 base and J by 11 bases, with 15 bases between the two germline ends. Germline V gene lookup returns CDR1 SGHNT and CDR2 YYREEE (reference sequence). The CDR3 DNA sequence: TGTGCCAGCAGCTTGCCCGGGGAGCGCCTTCAGTACTTC. Its translation is CASSLPGERLQYF.

This rearrangement joins TRBV5-1 to TRBJ1-2; 7 bases match TRBD1. Looked up from germline, CDR1 is SGHRS and CDR2 is YFSETQ. V was clipped by 4 bases and J by 8 bases; unmatched bases: 8. This CDR3 contains 13 residues. Here the CDR3 reads CASSADRAFGYTF. The CDR3 coding sequence is TGCGCCAGCAGCGCCGACAGGGCCTTCGGCTACACCTTC.

V and J are TRBV27 and TRBJ2-7; D perhaps matches TRBD1 (6 bases). Germline values: CDR1 MNHEY, CDR2 SMNVEV (reference sequence). Trimming shortened V by 2 bases and J by 0 bases, and 11 bases separated the two germline ends. This CDR3 spans 15 amino acids. The CDR3 DNA is TGTGCCAGCAGTTTAGGGCAGGGGACCTCCTACGAGCAGTACTTC. Residues: CASSLGQGTSYEQYF.

The chain is built from TRBV10-3 and TRBJ2-7; TRBD1 agrees at 7 bases. From germline, CDR1 is ENHRY and CDR2 SYGVKD. Trimming cost V 0 bases and J 2 bases; bases outside gene matches: 7. CDR3 length: 16 amino acids. For the CDR3, the DNA is TGTGCCATCAGTGAGTCTATCGGGCAGGGGGCCTACGAGCAGTACTTC. As protein: CAISESIGQGAYEQYF.

The V and J genes are TRBV30 and TRBJ2-3; maybe TRBD2 (5 bases). V lost 1 base, J lost 0 bases, and 5 bases lay in between. The CDR3 contains 13 residues. Germline loops: CDR1 GTSNPN, CDR2 SVGIG (reference sequence). The DNA for the CDR3 is TGTGCCTGGAGTGGAGGGAGCACAGATACGCAGTATTTT. Encoded protein: CAWSGGSTDTQYF.

The chain has TRBV7-2 and TRBJ2-1, with unresolved D. The germline CDR1 and CDR2 sequences are SGHTA and FQGNSA. The length of the CDR3 is 15 residues. V was cut by 5 bases and J by 0 bases, with 11 bases left in between. The CDR3, as DNA: TGTGCCAGCAGCCTGTCCTTCAGCTCCTACAATGAGCAGTTCTTC. This sequence encodes CASSLSFSSYNEQFF.

The V gene is TRBV29-1, the J gene TRBJ1-1, with 11 bases matching TRBD1. V dropped 3 bases and J dropped 5; count of bases not matched to a gene: 8. CDR3 size: 15 residues. Germline-derived CDR1 and CDR2 are SQVTM and ANQGSEA. CDR3 in DNA: TGCAGCGTTGATTTTTGGGGGGACAGGGGGACTGAAGCTTTCTTT. This gives the protein CSVDFWGDRGTEAFF.

The chain employs TRBV7-2 and TRBJ2-5, with TRBD2 matching over 13 bases. V lost 4 bases and J lost 2; bases outside the gene matches: 10. The CDR3 has 18 amino acids. Looked up from germline, CDR1 is SGHTA and CDR2 is FQGNSA. CDR3 nucleotide sequence: TGTGCCAGCAGCTCAGGACTAGCGGGAGCCCCGCGGCAAGAGACCCAGTACTTC. Its protein product is CASSSGLAGAPRQETQYF.

The chain links TRBV29-1 to TRBJ2-1; TRBD2 matches at 7 bases. This CDR3 has 14 amino acids. The V and J ends lost 8 bases and 2 bases, in that order; junction bases with no gene match: 9. CDR1 is SQVTM, CDR2 ANQGSEA, per germline. CDR3 in amino acids: CSLGRGLAYNEQFF. The DNA of the CDR3 is TGCAGCCTCGGACGAGGACTAGCCTACAATGAGCAGTTCTTC.

The V gene is TRBV10-3, the J gene TRBJ2-2; 10 bases map to TRBD2. Looked up from germline, CDR1 is ENHRY and CDR2 is SYGVKD. The ends lost 9 bases at V and 7 bases at J; junction bases unmatched: 8. The CDR3 loop spans 14 amino acids. CDR3 sequence reads: CAIQREGRLGELFF. Here the CDR3 DNA reads TGTGCCATTCAGCGGGAGGGCCGTCTCGGGGAGCTGTTTTTT.

This clone was seen more than once but under ten times. The rearrangement links TRBV7-2 to TRBJ2-5; D remains ambiguous. The J call is in doubt because the DNA end fits TRBJ2-7 better. CDR1 and CDR2 (germline): SGHTA, FQGNSA. The CDR3 is 14 residues long. The CDR3 here is CASSLGGLTYEQYF. The DNA for the CDR3 is TGTGCCAGCAGCTTAGGTGGGCTGACCTACGAGCAGTACTTC.

The chain links TRBV6-5 to TRBJ1-2, with 12 bases fitting TRBD1. Germline V CDR1 and CDR2: MNHEY, SVGAGI. The CDR3 sequence is 15 residues long. The V gene end was trimmed by 7 bases and the J gene end by 7 bases; junction bases not matched to a gene: 10. In DNA form, the CDR3 reads TGTGCCAGCATCCAAACGGGACAGGGGGCGACTGGCTACACCTTC. This gives the protein CASIQTGQGATGYTF.

This clone was observed a few times. The chain joins TRBV7-9 to TRBJ2-7; TRBD1 is a possible D gene (6 bases). With 5 bases removed from V and 3 bases from J, the gap between germline ends came to 29 bases. This CDR3 is built from 19 residues. Germline loops: CDR1 SEHNR, CDR2 FQNEAQ (reference sequence). CDR3 residues: CASSLGGGRPLGPNYEQYF. In DNA, the CDR3 is TGTGCCAGCAGCCTAGGTGGGGGCAGGCCCTTGGGCCCCAACTACGAGCAGTACTTC.

CDR3 loop: CASSLRPSGENEQFF. CDR3 in DNA: TGCGCCAGCAGCTTGAGGCCTAGCGGGGAGAATGAGCAGTTCTTC. This chain uses TRBV5-1 with TRBJ2-1, with 9 bases matching TRBD2. V shed 1 base and J 7 bases; nucleotides not matched to a gene: 6. From germline, CDR1 is SGHRS and CDR2 YFSETQ. The CDR3 has 15 amino acids. The complete variable domain, with remaining parts taken from reference TRBV5-1 and TRBJ2-1, reads KAGVTQTPRYLIKTRGQQVTLSCSPISGHRSVSWYQQTPGQGLQFLFEYFSETQRNKGNFPGRFSGRQFSNSRSEMNVSTLELGDSALYLCASSLRPSGENEQFFGPGTRLTVL.

The chain couples TRBV19 to TRBJ1-1, with D possibly TRBD1 on 5 matching bases. Germline CDR1 is LNHDA and CDR2 is SQIVND (reference sequence). This CDR3 contains 15 residues. Trimming shortened V by 6 bases and J by 4 bases, and 18 bases separated the two germline ends. The CDR3 here is CASSPGTRGGTEAFF. DNA of the CDR3: TGTGCCAGTAGCCCCGGGACGCGCGGGGGCACTGAAGCTTTCTTT.

Here the CDR3 DNA reads TGTGCCAGCAGCAGTGGACTAGCGGGAGTAAGGGATGAGTTCTTC. This encodes CASSSGLAGVRDEFF. This chain joins TRBV9 and TRBJ2-1; 13 bases match TRBD2. V was pared by 4 bases and J by 14 bases, with 12 bases of the junction left unmatched. Germline V CDR1 and CDR2: SGDLS, YYNGEE. The CDR3 covers 15 residues. Full variable domain (outside the CDR3, taken from reference TRBV9 and TRBJ2-1): DSGVTQTPKHLITATGQRVTLRCSPRSGDLSVYWYQQSLDQGLQFLIQYYNGEERAKGNILERFSAQQFPDLHSELNLSSLELGDSALYFCASSSGLAGVRDEFFGPGTRLTVL.

The V gene is TRBV14, the J gene TRBJ1-1; D unresolved. The V gene's germline CDR1 is SGHDN and CDR2 FVKESK. The CDR3 is 15 amino acids. The V gene lost 0 bases and the J gene lost 3 bases, with 11 bases spanning the gap. CDR3 coding DNA: TGTGCCAGCAGCCAAGATGCGCCGAGGTACACTGAAGCTTTCTTT. Encoded protein: CASSQDAPRYTEAFF.

This chain joins TRBV12-2 and TRBJ2-2; TRBD2 is the table's D call and was not checked against the DNA. TRBV12-2 counts as a pseudogene. This CDR3 has 21 residues. In DNA form, the CDR3 reads TGTGCAAGTCGCTTAGCGTTGGGCACACCCCTTTGCGGGGGGGAACGGGGGGAGCTGTTTTTT. Its translation: CASRLALGTPLCGGERGELFF.

V gene TRBV27 combines with J gene TRBJ2-1, with D perhaps matching TRBD1 (6 bases). CDR3 length: 13 amino acids. V was shortened by 5 bases and J by 6 bases, with 11 bases between the two germline ends. Germline V lookup: CDR1 MNHEY, CDR2 SMNVEV (reference sequence). The CDR3 DNA sequence: TGTGCCAGCAGTGTGACCAGGGGCAATGAGCAGTTCTTC. Protein product: CASSVTRGNEQFF.

The chain uses TRBV5-1 and TRBJ1-2; D is undetermined. The CDR3 consists of 14 residues. CDR1 is SGHRS and CDR2 is YFSETQ in the germline V gene. Trimming took 0 bases from V and 0 from J, leaving 6 bases between them. The chain's CDR3 is CASSLESTNYGYTF. CDR3 nucleotide sequence: TGCGCCAGCAGCTTGGAGTCTACTAACTATGGCTACACCTTC. The complete variable domain, with remaining parts taken from reference TRBV5-1 and TRBJ1-2, reads KAGVTQTPRYLIKTRGQQVTLSCSPISGHRSVSWYQQTPGQGLQFLFEYFSETQRNKGNFPGRFSGRQFSNSRSEMNVSTLELGDSALYLCASSLESTNYGYTFGSGTRLTVV.

This clone was recorded once. This chain uses TRBV15 with TRBJ1-1; no reliable D call. The V gene's germline CDR1 is LNHNV and CDR2 YYDKDF (reference sequence). CDR3 length: 16 residues. The germline V and J ends were trimmed by 7 bases and 4 bases, with 22 bases remaining between them. The CDR3 DNA reads TGTGCCACCAACCTGACTCGACCGGGAGTTGTCACTGAAGCTTTCTTT. It codes for CATNLTRPGVVTEAFF.

This clone was picked up one time. V usage is TRBV19 and J usage is TRBJ2-7; D is uncertain. This CDR3 comprises 13 residues. Looked up from germline, CDR1 is LNHDA and CDR2 is SQIVND (reference sequence). Trimming left V 7 bases short and J 3 bases short, with 13 bases between. In DNA form, the CDR3 reads TGTGCCAGTACGCCGGGTGGGTACTACGAGCAGTACTTC. This sequence encodes CASTPGGYYEQYF.

The genes are TRBV5-1 and TRBJ2-5; the match to TRBD1 covers 9 bases. The CDR3 covers 15 residues. Germline-derived CDR1 and CDR2 are SGHRS and YFSETQ. After removal of 0 bases from V and 11 bases from J, the junction contained 11 bases not matched to a gene. Here the CDR3 reads CASSLDSGQGKEQYF. DNA for the CDR3: TGCGCCAGCAGCTTGGATTCAGGACAGGGGAAAGAGCAGTACTTC.

This clone has more than one count but fewer than ten. The genes are TRBV7-6 and TRBJ2-7; TRBD1 matches 10 bases. The CDR3 runs to 16 residues. Germline V lookup: CDR1 SGHVS, CDR2 FNYEAQ. The ends lost 7 bases at V and 2 bases at J; junction bases unmatched: 11. The DNA of the CDR3 is TGTGCCAGCACCCTTTCGACAGGGGGCGCGCCCTACGAGCAGTACTTC. It specifies CASTLSTGGAPYEQYF. The variable domain in full, with the rest retrieved from reference TRBV7-6 and TRBJ2-7, is GAGVSQSPRYKVTKRGQDVALRCDPISGHVSLYWYRQALGQGPEFLTYFNYEAQQDKSGLPNDRFSAERPEGSISTLTIQRTEQRDSAMYRCASTLSTGGAPYEQYFGPGTRLTVT.

The chain's CDR3 is CASSISHGQGPNEKLFF. Written as DNA, the CDR3 is TGTGCCAGTAGTATATCCCACGGACAGGGGCCTAATGAAAAACTGTTTTTT. The chain uses TRBV19 and TRBJ1-4; 9 bases line up with TRBD1. This CDR3 comprises 17 residues. The junction had 7 bases not matched to a gene; V was cut back by 2 bases and J by 3 bases. The V gene's germline CDR1 is LNHDA and CDR2 SQIVND (reference sequence).

The chain joins TRBV7-9 to TRBJ2-6; TRBD1 might be the D (6 bases). The V and J ends lost 5 bases and 11 bases respectively, with 19 bases between them. This CDR3 is 15 amino acids long. Germline assignment: CDR1 SEHNR and CDR2 FQNEAQ (reference sequence). This CDR3 reads CASSRNRALEDVLTF. For the CDR3, the DNA is TGTGCCAGCAGCCGCAACAGGGCTCTAGAAGACGTCCTGACTTTC.

This clone was observed a handful of times. The genes are TRBV14 and TRBJ2-1, with D perhaps matching TRBD2 (5 bases). CDR1 and CDR2 (germline): SGHDN, FVKESK. The CDR3 length is 15 residues. V gave up 3 bases and J gave up 8 bases, with 17 bases separating them. CDR3: CASSQGIDHGDEQFF. The CDR3 bases are TGTGCCAGCAGCCAGGGGATTGATCACGGGGATGAGCAGTTCTTC.

This chain links TRBV7-9 with TRBJ2-7, with D unclear. The CDR3 spans 15 residues. Germline V gives CDR1 SEHNR, CDR2 FQNEAQ (reference sequence). V lost 7 bases to trimming and J lost 0 bases, with 16 bases between them. This CDR3 is CASTHSRSLSYEQYF. The CDR3 DNA follows: TGTGCCAGCACACATTCAAGATCCCTCTCCTACGAGCAGTACTTC.

The chain combines TRBV11-2 with TRBJ2-2; 7 nucleotides align to TRBD1. Trimming at V came to 5 bases and at J to 4 bases, leaving 10 bases not matched to a gene. Germline V lookup: CDR1 SGHAT, CDR2 FQNNGV. CDR3 length: 16 amino acids. The CDR3 nucleotides are TGTGCCAGCAGCCCCCAACTGGGACAGACCACCGGGGAGCTGTTTTTT. The encoded protein is CASSPQLGQTTGELFF.